Listed below are T cell receptor beta chains from one sample, sequenced in a study of T cell clonotyping in hematopoietic cell transplantation. Clones were read by immunoSEQ multiplex PCR, and TCRdb kept only the in-frame ones, dropping some. The profile shows approximately 6,100 clones, less than 40% of them singletons. This specimen consisted of peripheral blood mononuclear cells, obtained 30 days after allogeneic stem cell transplant. Receptors originate from a female patient aged 50-59 years who had an allogeneic stem cell transplant from an unrelated donor, so the T cells may come from the graft donor. Some clones in this sample may be carry-over from other donors' samples. Both conserved end residues are part of each CDR3. The order of the fields is D gene, clone size, J gene, V gene, CDR3 DNA, CDR3 protein. D genes are given only for firm matches. For some rows the clone size is stated as once, few or many, or as a class when expanded; others skip it.

>TRBD2|-|TRBJ2-7|TRBV7-9
TGTGCCAGCAGCTTAGCGGGGGGGGAGCAGTACTTC
CASSLAGGEQYF
>TRBD1|few|TRBJ1-2|TRBV4-1
TGCGCCAGCAGCCAAGCCCCTGGGACAGCTAACTATGGCTACACCTTC
CASSQAPGTANYGYTF
>-|-|TRBJ1-5|TRBV6-5
TGTGCCAGCAGCCCCACAGGGACTATGCCCCAGCATTTT
CASSPTGTMPQHF
>-|few|TRBJ1-2|TRBV20-1
TGCAGTGCTAGGGGTCCCTATGGCTACACCTTC
CSARGPYGYTF
>-|-|TRBJ1-2|TRBV25-1
TGTGCCAGCAGGAGTGCGCGGCGGGGTGATGGCTACACCTTC
CASRSARRGDGYTF
>TRBD1|few|TRBJ1-1|TRBV27
TGTGCCAGCAGCTGGGACAGGAACACTGAAGCTTTCTTT
CASSWDRNTEAFF
>-|few|TRBJ2-7|TRBV29-1
TGCAGCGCCGTGGCCGGGGGCCAGTACGAGCAGTACTTC
CSAVAGGQYEQYF
>TRBD2|few|TRBJ2-2|TRBV30
TGTGCCTGGAGAGCAGCGGGAGGGCCATGGACCGGGGAGCTGTTTTTT
CAWRAAGGPWTGELFF
>TRBD2|-|TRBJ2-2|TRBV6-1
TGTGCCAGCAGTGAAGCCTCGGGGGGAGCCGGGGAGCTGTTTTTT
CASSEASGGAGELFF
>TRBD2|-|TRBJ2-1|TRBV6-5
TGTGCCAGCAGTTACGGAGCGGGAGGGCGTGAGCAGTTCTTC
CASSYGAGGREQFF
>-|few|TRBJ2-2|TRBV6-6
TGTGCCAGCAGTCTTCTCTACGGGGAGCTGTTTTTT
CASSLLYGELFF
>TRBD1|-|TRBJ2-2|TRBV4-1
TGCGCCAGCAGCCAAGACACGACAGGGTCCGGGGAGCTGTTTTTT
CASSQDTTGSGELFF
>-|few|TRBJ1-1|TRBV30
TGTGCCTGGGGACCGGGCTACACTGAAGCTTTCTTT
CAWGPGYTEAFF
>TRBD1|-|TRBJ1-1|TRBV29-1
TGCAGCGTGAGGACAGGGGGATCCACTGAAGCTTTCTTT
CSVRTGGSTEAFF
>TRBD1|-|TRBJ1-1|TRBV30
TGTGCCTGGAGTTGGCGCAGGGGGACTGAAGCTTTCTTT
CAWSWRRGTEAFF
>-|-|TRBJ2-7|TRBV4-1
TGCGCCAGCAGCCAAGAAGGAAGAGGGTACGAGCAGTACTTC
CASSQEGRGYEQYF
>-|-|TRBJ1-2|TRBV30
TGTGCCTTCGCCCGGAATACTAACTATGGCTACACCTTC
CAFARNTNYGYTF
>TRBD2|once|TRBJ2-2|TRBV30
TGTGCCTGGAGTGTGATAGCGGGAGTGACCGGGGAGCTGTTTTTT
CAWSVIAGVTGELFF
>TRBD1|-|TRBJ1-2|TRBV29-1
TGCAGCGTGGCCCCAAGGGCACAGGGGGCCAATGGCTACACCTTC
CSVAPRAQGANGYTF
>-|-|TRBJ2-7|TRBV6-5
TGTGCCAGCAGTTACATACGGGACACGGCCTACGAGCAGTACTTC
CASSYIRDTAYEQYF
>-|few|TRBJ1-2|TRBV10-3
TGTGCCATCAATACGGACAGATACTATGGCTACACCTTC
CAINTDRYYGYTF
>TRBD1|few|TRBJ1-1|TRBV7-2
TGTGCCAGCAGCCGACAGGGGGCGCTGGCTTTCTTT
CASSRQGALAFF
>TRBD1|few|TRBJ2-7|TRBV28
TGTGCCAGCAGTTTACCGGGGACAGGGACCTACGAGCAGTACTTC
CASSLPGTGTYEQYF
>-|-|TRBJ1-2|TRBV30
TGTGCCTGGGGGTCCGGCGGCTACACCTTC
CAWGSGGYTF
>-|-|TRBJ2-3|TRBV9
TGTGCCAGCAGCTTCAGAGGGGGGGCCGGGGCAGATACGCAGTATTTT
CASSFRGGAGADTQYF
>TRBD1|few|TRBJ2-7|TRBV7-2
TGTGCCAGCAGCTCCTCCCCCGGGACAGGGGGCCACGAGCAGTACTTC
CASSSSPGTGGHEQYF
>-|-|TRBJ2-5|TRBV6-6
TGTGCCAGCCAGAGGGGAGAGACCCAGTACTTC
CASQRGETQYF
>TRBD2|-|TRBJ2-7|TRBV6-5
TGTGCCAGCAGCCCCCGGACTAGCGGTCCCTACGAGCAGTACTTC
CASSPRTSGPYEQYF
>TRBD2|-|TRBJ2-5|TRBV7-2
TGTGCCAGCAGCTTGGCTAGCGGGAGCTATGAGACCCAGTACTTC
CASSLASGSYETQYF
>TRBD2|-|TRBJ2-5|TRBV29-1
TGCAGCGTTGAAGATAGGCCAGAGGGAGGGGAGACCCAGTACTTC
CSVEDRPEGGETQYF
>-|few|TRBJ2-3|TRBV19
TGTGCCAGTAGTACAACAGGGACAGATACGCAGTATTTT
CASSTTGTDTQYF
>TRBD1|-|TRBJ2-5|TRBV5-6
TGTGCCAGCAGCCTACAGGGGGCAGAGACCCAGTACTTC
CASSLQGAETQYF
>TRBD1|-|TRBJ1-1|TRBV30
TGTGCCTGGGCACAGGGGTACACTGAAGCTTTCTTT
CAWAQGYTEAFF
>-|-|TRBJ1-1|TRBV30
TGTGCCTGGAGTTTAGGGACTGAAGCTTTCTTT
CAWSLGTEAFF
>-|-|TRBJ2-2|TRBV30
TGTGCCTGGAGCGAGGGCCTGGGCACCGGGGAGCTGTTTTTT
CAWSEGLGTGELFF
>-|few|TRBJ1-6|TRBV14
TGTGCCAGCAGCCAGCGACAGGCGACGGATTCACCCCTCCACTTT
CASSQRQATDSPLHF